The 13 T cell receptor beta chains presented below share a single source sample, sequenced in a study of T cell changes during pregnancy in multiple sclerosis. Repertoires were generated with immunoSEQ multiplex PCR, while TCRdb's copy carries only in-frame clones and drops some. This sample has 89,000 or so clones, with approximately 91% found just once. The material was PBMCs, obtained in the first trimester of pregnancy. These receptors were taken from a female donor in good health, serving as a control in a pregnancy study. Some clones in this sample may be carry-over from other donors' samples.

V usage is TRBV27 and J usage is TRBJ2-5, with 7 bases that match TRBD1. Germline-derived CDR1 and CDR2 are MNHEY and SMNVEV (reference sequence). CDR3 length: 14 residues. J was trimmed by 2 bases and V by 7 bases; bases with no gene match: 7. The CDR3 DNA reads TGTGCCAGCAACCCCGGGACAGCGCAAGAGACCCAGTACTTC. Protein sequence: CASNPGTAQETQYF.

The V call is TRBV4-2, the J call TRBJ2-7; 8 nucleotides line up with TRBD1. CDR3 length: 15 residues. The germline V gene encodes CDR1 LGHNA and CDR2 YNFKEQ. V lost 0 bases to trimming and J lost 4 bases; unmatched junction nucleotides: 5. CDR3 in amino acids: CASSQDLTGGYEQYF. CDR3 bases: TGTGCCAGCAGCCAAGATCTTACAGGGGGATACGAGCAGTACTTC.

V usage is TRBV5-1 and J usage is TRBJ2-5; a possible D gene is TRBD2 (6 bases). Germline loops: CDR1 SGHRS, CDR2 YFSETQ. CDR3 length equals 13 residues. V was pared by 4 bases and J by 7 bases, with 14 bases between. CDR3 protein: CASSIGSGGTQYF. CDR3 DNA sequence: TGCGCCAGCAGCATAGGGTCCGGGGGGACCCAGTACTTC.

The CDR3 sequence is CASSQVAGASSYNEQFF. In DNA form, the CDR3 reads TGTGCCAGCAGCCAAGTAGCGGGGGCGTCCTCCTACAATGAGCAGTTCTTC. This sequence joins TRBV4-2 and TRBJ2-1; TRBD2 agrees at 9 bases. Germline V gene lookup returns CDR1 LGHNA and CDR2 YNFKEQ. This CDR3 has 17 amino acids. The ends lost 1 base at V and 0 bases at J; junction bases unmatched: 4.

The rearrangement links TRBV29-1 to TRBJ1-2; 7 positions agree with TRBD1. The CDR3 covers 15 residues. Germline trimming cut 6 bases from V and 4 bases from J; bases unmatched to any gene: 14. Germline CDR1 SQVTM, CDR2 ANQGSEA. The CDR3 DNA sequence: TGCAGCGTCGAGGGGGCGAAAGATACTAGCTATGGCTACACCTTC. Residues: CSVEGAKDTSYGYTF.

The CDR3, as DNA: TGTGCCAGCAGTTTATACAGGGGGCTCTACTATGGCTACACCTTC. Translation: CASSLYRGLYYGYTF. This rearrangement joins TRBV27 to TRBJ1-2; 9 nucleotides match TRBD1. Germline CDR1 is MNHEY and CDR2 is SMNVEV (reference sequence). V lost 1 base and J lost 3; bases outside the gene matches: 3. CDR3 length: 15 residues.

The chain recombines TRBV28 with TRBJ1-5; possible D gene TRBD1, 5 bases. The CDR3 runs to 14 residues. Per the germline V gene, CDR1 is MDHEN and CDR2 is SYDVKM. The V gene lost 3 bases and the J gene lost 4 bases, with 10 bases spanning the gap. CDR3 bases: TGTGCCAGCAGTTTGGTCAGGGAAAATCAGCCCCAGCATTTT. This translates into CASSLVRENQPQHF.

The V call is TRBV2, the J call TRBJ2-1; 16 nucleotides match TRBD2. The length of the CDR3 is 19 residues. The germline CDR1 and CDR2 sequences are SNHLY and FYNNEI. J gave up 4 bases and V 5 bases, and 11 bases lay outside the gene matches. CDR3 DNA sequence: TGTGCCAGCAGTAGAACCGGGACTAGCGGGAGGGCCGGGTACAATGAGCAGTTCTTC. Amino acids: CASSRTGTSGRAGYNEQFF.

Here the CDR3 DNA reads TGTGCCAGCAGCTTAGCGGCACAGCAGTTCTTC. Translation gives CASSLAAQQFF. The chain uses TRBV7-9 and TRBJ2-1, with unresolved D. The length of the CDR3 is 11 residues. Germline V gives CDR1 SEHNR, CDR2 FQNEAQ (reference sequence). Trimming cost V 0 bases and J 11 bases, with 5 bases left between them.

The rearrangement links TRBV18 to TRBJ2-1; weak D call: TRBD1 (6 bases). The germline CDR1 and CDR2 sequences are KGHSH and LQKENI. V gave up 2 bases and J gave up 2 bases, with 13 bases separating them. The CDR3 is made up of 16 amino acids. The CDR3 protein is CASSPYSGTTYNEQFF. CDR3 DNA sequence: TGTGCCAGCTCACCATACTCCGGGACAACCTACAATGAGCAGTTCTTC.

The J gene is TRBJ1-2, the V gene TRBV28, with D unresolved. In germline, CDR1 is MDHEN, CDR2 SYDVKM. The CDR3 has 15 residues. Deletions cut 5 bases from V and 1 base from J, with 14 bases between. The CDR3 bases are TGTGCCAGCAGTCCCTGGGAGGGTGTTAACTATGGCTACACCTTC. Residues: CASSPWEGVNYGYTF.

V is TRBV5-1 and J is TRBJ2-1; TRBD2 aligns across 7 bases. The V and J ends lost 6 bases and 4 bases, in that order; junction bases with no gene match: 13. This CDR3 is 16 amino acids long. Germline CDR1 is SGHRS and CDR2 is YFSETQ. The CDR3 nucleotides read TGCGCCAGCACCTTTTCTTTAGCGGGTGTATACAATGAGCAGTTCTTC. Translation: CASTFSLAGVYNEQFF.

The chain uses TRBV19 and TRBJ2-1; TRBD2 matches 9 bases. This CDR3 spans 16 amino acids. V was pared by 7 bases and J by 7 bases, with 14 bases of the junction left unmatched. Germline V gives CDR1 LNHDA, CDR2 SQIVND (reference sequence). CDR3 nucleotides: TGTGCCAGTACCCCATTAGGCGGGAGGGCCGCAAATGAGCAGTTCTTC. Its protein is CASTPLGGRAANEQFF.